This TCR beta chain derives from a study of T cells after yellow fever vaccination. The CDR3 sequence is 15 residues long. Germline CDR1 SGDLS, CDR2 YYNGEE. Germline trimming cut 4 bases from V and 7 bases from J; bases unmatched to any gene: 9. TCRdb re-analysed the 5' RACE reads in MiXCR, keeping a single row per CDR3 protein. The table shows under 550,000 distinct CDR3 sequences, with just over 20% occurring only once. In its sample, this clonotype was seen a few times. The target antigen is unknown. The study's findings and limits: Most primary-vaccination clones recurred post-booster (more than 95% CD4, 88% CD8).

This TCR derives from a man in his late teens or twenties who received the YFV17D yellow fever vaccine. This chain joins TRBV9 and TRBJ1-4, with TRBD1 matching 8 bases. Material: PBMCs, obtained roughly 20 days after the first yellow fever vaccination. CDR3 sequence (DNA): TGTGCCAGCAGCTATGGACAGGGAAGAGGTGAAAAACTGTTTTTT. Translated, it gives CASSYGQGRGEKLFF.